The 14 T cell receptor beta chains reported below all come from one sample, sequenced in a study of identical twins. TCRdb passed the 5' RACE reads through MiXCR, listing each CDR3 protein once. The sample lists 200,000 or so distinct CDR3 sequences, around 8.1% occurring once. The sample was also linked to a second study, of yellow fever vaccine responses in identical twins.

The sequenced material came from memory (CD45RO+) T cells sorted from blood. These receptor sequences come from a woman younger than 30 in good health.

The chain combines TRBV27 with TRBJ2-7; the match to TRBD2 covers 13 bases. CDR1 MNHEY and CDR2 SMNVEV come from the germline V gene (reference sequence). Trimming took 6 bases from V and 0 from J; bases not matched to a gene: 8. CDR3 length equals 17 residues. The DNA of the CDR3 is TGTGCCAGCAGGGCCAGGACTAGCGGGAGAAGCTCCTACGAGCAGTACTTC. This codes for CASRARTSGRSSYEQYF.

The table lists this clonotype with a few counts. The V gene is TRBV11-2, the J gene TRBJ2-7; 11 bases are shared with TRBD2. Germline CDR1 reads SGHAT; CDR2 reads FQNNGV. This CDR3 region has 15 residues. The J segment lost 7 bases and the V segment lost 5 bases, leaving 10 bases of the junction unmatched. CDR3 in amino acids: CASSHIAGGPGEQYF. DNA for the CDR3: TGTGCCAGCAGCCACATAGCGGGAGGGCCGGGGGAGCAGTACTTC.

This clonotype was counted ten times or more. J is TRBJ1-5 and V is TRBV15; 7 bases match TRBD1. The ends lost 8 bases at V and 7 bases at J; junction bases unmatched: 5. The CDR3 sequence is 12 residues long. Germline V gene sequence: CDR1 LNHNV, CDR2 YYDKDF (reference sequence). The chain's CDR3 is CATGTVKQPQHF. CDR3 sequence (DNA): TGTGCCACCGGGACAGTGAAGCAGCCCCAGCATTTT. Full variable domain (rest looked up from reference TRBV15 and TRBJ1-5): DAMVIQNPRYQVTQFGKPVTLSCSQTLNHNVMYWYQQKSSQAPKLLFHYYDKDFNNEADTPDNFQSRRPNTSFCFLDIRSPGLGDTAMYLCATGTVKQPQHFGDGTRLSIL.

The V call is TRBV4-2, the J call TRBJ2-1; 10 bases are shared with TRBD2. The CDR3 extends over 17 amino acids. Per germline, CDR1 LGHNA and CDR2 YNFKEQ. The V gene end was trimmed by 0 bases and the J gene end by 3 bases; junction bases not matched to a gene: 5. The CDR3 DNA follows: TGTGCCAGCAGCCAAGAAGAAGGACTAGCGGACTACAATGAGCAGTTCTTC. Translation: CASSQEEGLADYNEQFF.

To note about this clonotype: One base away lies a much larger clone, so this may be a sequencing read error. The chain combines TRBV6-1 with TRBJ2-5, with D possibly TRBD2 on 6 matching bases. CDR1 is MNHNS, CDR2 SASEGT, per germline. The CDR3 runs 16 residues. CDR3 nucleotide sequence: TGTGTCAGCTTCGATTCGGGGGTAGAGTTTCGAGAGACCCAGTACTTC. Translating it yields CVSFDSGVEFRETQYF.

The rearrangement links TRBV19 to TRBJ2-3; D might be TRBD1 or TRBD2, each matching 6 bases. Germline V gives CDR1 LNHDA, CDR2 SQIVND (reference sequence). Trimming pared 6 bases from V and 2 bases from J, leaving 9 bases between. The length of the CDR3 is 13 residues. Here the CDR3 reads CASRTGATDTQYF. Written as DNA, the CDR3 is TGTGCCAGTAGGACGGGGGCCACAGATACGCAGTATTTT.

This clonotype was recorded many times. The V and J genes are TRBV12-3 or TRBV12-4 and TRBJ2-4, with 8 positions matching TRBD1. J was trimmed by 3 bases and V by 6 bases; bases with no gene match: 7. The CDR3 runs to 15 residues. The CDR3 spells CASRATGVVKNIQYF. CDR3 sequence (DNA): TGTGCCAGCAGGGCGACAGGGGTAGTCAAAAACATTCAGTACTTC.

The rearrangement links TRBV25-1 to TRBJ2-2; D is ambiguous. V lost 7 bases, J lost 4 bases, and 7 bases lay in between. CDR1 is MGHDK and CDR2 is SYGVNS in the germline V gene. This CDR3 has 12 amino acids. This CDR3 reads CASNVLTGELFF. The CDR3 bases are TGTGCCAGCAATGTACTCACCGGGGAGCTGTTTTTT. Full variable domain (rest looked up from reference TRBV25-1 and TRBJ2-2): EADIYQTPRYLVIGTGKKITLECSQTMGHDKMYWYQQDPGMELHLIHYSYGVNSTEKGDLSSESTVSRIRTEHFPLTLESARPSHTSQYLCASNVLTGELFFGEGSRLTVL.

J is TRBJ2-3 and V is TRBV7-8, with D tentatively TRBD1 or TRBD2 (5 bases each). The CDR3 spans 16 residues. With 5 bases removed from V and 0 bases from J, the gap between germline ends came to 15 bases. The germline V gene encodes CDR1 SGHVS and CDR2 FQNEAQ. Here the CDR3 reads CASSPTLGESTDTQYF. In nucleotides, the CDR3 is TGTGCCAGCAGCCCTACACTAGGGGAGAGCACAGATACGCAGTATTTT.

This clonotype was counted only a few times. This rearrangement joins TRBV3-1 to TRBJ2-3, with 8 bases identical to TRBD2. Germline lookup yields CDR1 LGHDT and CDR2 YNNKEL (reference sequence). Trimming took 2 bases from V and 2 from J; bases not matched to a gene: 3. The CDR3 has 15 amino acids. The CDR3 DNA sequence: TGTGCCAGCAGCCAAACTAGCGGTAACACAGATACGCAGTATTTT. Protein product: CASSQTSGNTDTQYF.

A single count supports this clonotype. A much larger clone differs from this one at a single base, so this may be a read error. The chain combines TRBV5-1 with TRBJ2-2, with D perhaps matching TRBD1 or TRBD2 (5 bases each). Germline lookup yields CDR1 SGHRS and CDR2 YFSETQ. The CDR3 spans 14 residues. In nucleotides, the CDR3 is TGCGCCAGCAGCTGGCAGGGTGGCACCGGGGAGCCGTTTTTT. This gives the protein CASSWQGGTGEPFF. Drawing the rest from reference TRBV5-1 and TRBJ2-2, the complete variable domain is KAGVTQTPRYLIKTRGQQVTLSCSPISGHRSVSWYQQTPGQGLQFLFEYFSETQRNKGNFPGRFSGRQFSNSRSEMNVSTLELGDSALYLCASSWQGGTGEPFFGEGSRLTVL.

This clonotype was seen repeatedly, ten times or more. The gene calls are TRBV15 and TRBJ2-1, with TRBD2 identical over 8 bases. Germline V gives CDR1 LNHNV, CDR2 YYDKDF (reference sequence). Trimming took 2 bases from V and 0 from J; bases not matched to a gene: 6. This CDR3 has 17 amino acids. The CDR3 region has the DNA TGTGCCACCAGCAGAATAAAAAGCGGGAGCTCCTACAATGAGCAGTTCTTC. Its translation: CATSRIKSGSSYNEQFF.

This clonotype came up a few times. Here the CDR3 reads CASSLGPPGQGALTGELFF. The DNA for the CDR3 is TGCGCCAGCAGCTTGGGTCCTCCGGGACAGGGGGCGCTCACCGGGGAGCTGTTTTTT. V is TRBV5-1 and J is TRBJ2-2, with 12 bases fitting TRBD1. The germline V gene has CDR1 SGHRS and CDR2 YFSETQ. The CDR3 is 19 residues long. After removal of 0 bases from V and 4 bases from J, the junction contained 10 bases not matched to a gene.

This clonotype has a count of ten or more. The chain recombines TRBV4-2 with TRBJ2-2, with 7 bases that match TRBD2. CDR1 is LGHNA, CDR2 YNFKEQ, per germline. V lost 1 base to trimming and J lost 1 base; unmatched junction nucleotides: 3. This CDR3 comprises 16 residues. The CDR3 sequence: CASSQVRGLNTGELFF. For the CDR3, the DNA is TGTGCCAGCAGCCAAGTGCGGGGGTTGAACACCGGGGAGCTGTTTTTT.